This T cell receptor (beta chain) was obtained from a study of blood T cells in healthy people across ages. CDR1 and CDR2 (germline): ENHRY, SYGVKD. The length of the CDR3 is 15 residues. The second PCR ran about 6 to 12 cycles with a sample-barcoded 5' primer and J-beta primers. Tagging of each cDNA molecule was performed by a template-switch adaptor with 12 random nucleotides. TCRdb ran MiXCR on the 5' RACE reads and lists one entry per CDR3 protein. This sample carries approximately 810,000 distinct CDR3 sequences, under 30% of them seen once, and the ten largest clones take roughly 17%. The study's findings and limits: A strong correlation was seen between TCR beta diversity and naive T cell percentage. The CMV status of each donor remained undetermined, and this could have confounded shifts in expanded clonotypes. Any conclusive comparison of naive versus antigen-experienced cells was prevented by using unsorted PBMCs.

Concerning this clonotype: No antigen is known for it.

Input material: blood. This receptor was obtained from a woman at least 80 years old in good health. The V gene is TRBV10-3, the J gene TRBJ2-1; 10 positions agree with TRBD2. The J call may be wrong; the DNA end is better matched by TRBJ2-7. CDR3 loop: CAISILAGRHNEQYF. DNA of the CDR3: TGTGCCATCAGTATACTAGCGGGGCGCCACAATGAGCAGTACTTC.